The present entry profiles one TCR beta chain with its context. What this receptor recognizes is not known. No qualities accompany the bases; no much larger clone lies one base away. The data were taken from a study of cytomegalovirus exposure and HLA in healthy donors (TCRdb year 2017). A note on the overall study: The 650 to 750 repertoires of the first cohort and the roughly 120 validation repertoires were produced on the same platform, according to a later analysis. The study was designed to test whether signatures of past pathogen exposure could be identified by cataloging public T cell receptors. Along with the roughly 670-subject first cohort, a separate validation cohort of over a hundred different subjects was used. High-throughput TCR immunosequencing, statistical association of individual TCRs with disease status, and machine learning were combined to predict cytomegalovirus infection status.

The donors belonged to the validation cohort of over a hundred subjects, which was separate from the 666-subject first cohort. Library creation used the immunoSEQ multiplex PCR assay. As for the original processing: A statistical classification framework was developed to diagnose cytomegalovirus status using the catalog of TCR beta chain sequences. What TCRdb holds here is the immuneACCESS table cut down to in-frame rearrangements. Part of the clones is not present; checked against another copy, under half of the missing clones reflect an unresolved V gene, and the others are unexplained. V and J calls plus clone size are reproduced from that table; the DNA served to infer D and trimming. The sample table holds 95,000 to 150,000 clones, of which approximately 91% were seen once. The ten largest clones add up to roughly 2% of the sample. The germline V gene encodes CDR1 SNHLY and CDR2 FYNNEI. The CDR3 holds 13 amino acids from the cysteine to the phenylalanine. Of the read, only the CDR3 DNA is kept; its 39 bases are in frame from base 1. The germline ends are 20 bases apart after V is trimmed by 10 bases and J by 7 bases.

General study outcomes and caveats: A later analysis had no HLA typing for the validation cohort, so co-occurrence there was scored across all 130 or so repertoires. It was suggested by the authors that the approach could potentially be generalized to other disease states and immunological phenotypes. While some public TCRs were present in many individuals, most TCR sequences turned up only very rarely across donors. The study gave a list of about 150 TCR beta chains associated with cytomegalovirus. Of the cluster scores, around 95% were above 0 in a later analysis, which found that TCRs clustered in the first cohort also tended to co-occur in the 120 or so validation repertoires. In vitro tests confirmed that a few of the cytomegalovirus-associated TCR beta chains recognize cytomegalovirus antigens. The classifier was reported to diagnose cytomegalovirus status with high specificity and sensitivity in both the original and validation cohorts.

The sequenced sample was PBMCs. The chain is made from TRBV2 and TRBJ2-7, with a tentative D gene TRBD1 over 5 matching bases. The TCR originated in a woman under 30 in good health and CMV-seronegative. The DNA sequence follows: TGTGCCACGAAGTCAGACAGTCTCGCTGAGCAGTACTTC. Translation gives CATKSDSLAEQYF. Extended through the reference TRBV2 and TRBJ2-7 proteins, this CDR3 yields the full variable domain: EPEVTQTPSHQVTQMGQEVILRCVPISNHLYFYWYRQILGQKVEFLVSFYNNEISEKSEIFDDQFSVERPDGSNFTLKIRSTKLEDSAMYFCATKSDSLAEQYFGPGTRLTVT.